This TCR beta chain was captured by sequencing in a study of blood T cell repertoires in COVID-19. Study-wide background: Whether acute or convalescent, the COVID-19 samples came from the United States, Italy and Spain. PBMCs, B-cell-depleted T cells, or T cells were the source of the cDNA or gDNA that made up the material.

Per the study methods: Researchers report that nucleated cell counts were estimated from reference gene primer amplification. TCRdb's copy holds only in-frame clones and misses some; the assay was immunoSEQ multiplex PCR. V and J calls plus clone size are reproduced from that table; the DNA served to infer D and trimming. The table records roughly 300,000 clones, about 84% of them present only once. From germline, CDR1 is SEHNR and CDR2 FQNEAQ (reference sequence). The germline V and J ends were trimmed by 11 bases and 0 bases, with 8 bases remaining between them. The CDR3 has 12 residues. The sequenced sample consisted of peripheral blood. The source is a woman aged 50 to 65 with acute or convalescent COVID-19. The rearrangement uses TRBV7-9 and TRBJ1-5; no reliable D call. DNA of the CDR3: TGTGCCGCGGGAGATAGCAATCAGCCCCAGCATTTT. This sequence encodes CAAGDSNQPQHF.